This note documents a single T cell receptor beta chain sequence. What this receptor recognizes is not known. No base quality values were provided; no much bigger clone lies one nucleotide off. This sample stems from a study of blood T cell repertoires in COVID-19 (dated by TCRdb to about 2020). Notes on the research overall: Samples covering the acute and convalescent phases of COVID-19 were provided by collaborators in the United States, Italy and Spain. The material from the prospective study consisted of cDNA or gDNA derived from T cells, B-cell-depleted T cells, or PBMCs. Deeply sampled blood TCRbeta repertoires from subjects exposed to, actively infected with, or recovered from COVID-19 were included in the dataset. The repertoires were released in a freely available public database intended as a resource for research on the immune response to SARS-CoV-2. The samples were drawn from the first 160 participants of the ongoing ImmuneRACE study and from about 1,200 subjects provided by 6 global collaborators. A de-identified subject ID, COVID-19 status, age in years and sex were almost always included in the sample metadata. HLA class I and class II types, where available, came from metadata supplied by the sample provider rather than from assay-based typing. Study-wide conclusions, independent of this receptor: The quantity of clinical and demographic metadata differed by source and by participant and was supplied without curation.

One collaborating source in Seattle enrolled patients during active infection and followed them longitudinally through the course of disease. Whole blood was collected in K2EDTA tubes by collaborating institutions according to the institutions' own protocols. Collaborator samples were shipped for TCRbeta analysis as frozen whole blood, isolated PBMCs, or DNA extracted from either sample type. The germline V gene gives CDR1 as SGHDT and CDR2 as YYEEEE. V is pared back by 6 bases and J by 2 bases, with 17 bases lying between the germline termini. The CDR3 covers 15 residues, taking in both the cysteine and the phenylalanine. CDR3 DNA only is kept here, 45 bases in frame from base 1. TCRbeta CDR3 regions were amplified from genomic DNA by means of the immunoSEQ Assay, a bias-controlled multiplex PCR. Per the original workflow: The number of nucleated cells in each sample was estimated by amplification of reference gene primers within the assay. Sequence reads were collapsed and filtered to measure the absolute abundance of every unique TCRbeta CDR3 rearrangement. For each sample, productive Simpson clonality was calculated by taking the square root of Simpson's diversity index across productive rearrangements. In its TCRdb copy, this immuneACCESS table keeps in-frame sequences only and misses some clones. Where compared with another copy, unresolved V genes explain less than half of these, and the others have no known cause. Clonal size and the V and J genes are those of that table, whereas D and trimming came from the DNA. This sample holds hundreds of thousands of clones; 70% to 90% were observed only once. Roughly 6.7% of the sample rests with the top ten.

Sequencing was carried out using peripheral blood. The receptor was derived from a woman between 25 and 40 years old with COVID-19, enrolled during active disease. The chain joins TRBV5-6 to TRBJ1-1; the D gene is perhaps TRBD1, on 5 matching bases. CDR3 protein: CASTVMGPLNTEAFF. The bases are TGTGCCAGCACTGTGATGGGGCCCTTAAACACTGAAGCTTTCTTT.